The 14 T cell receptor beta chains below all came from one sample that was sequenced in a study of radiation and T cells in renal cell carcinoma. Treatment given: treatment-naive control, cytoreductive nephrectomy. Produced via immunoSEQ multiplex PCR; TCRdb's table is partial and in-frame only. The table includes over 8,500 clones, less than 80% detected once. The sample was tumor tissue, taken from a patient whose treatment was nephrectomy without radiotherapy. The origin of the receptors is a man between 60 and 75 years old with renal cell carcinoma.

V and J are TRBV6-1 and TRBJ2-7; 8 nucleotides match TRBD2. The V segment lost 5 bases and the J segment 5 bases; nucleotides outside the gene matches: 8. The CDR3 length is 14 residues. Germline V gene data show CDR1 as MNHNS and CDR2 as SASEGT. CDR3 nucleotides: TGTGCCAGCAGTCCCGGGGGGGCAGTACACGAGCAGTACTTC. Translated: CASSPGGAVHEQYF.

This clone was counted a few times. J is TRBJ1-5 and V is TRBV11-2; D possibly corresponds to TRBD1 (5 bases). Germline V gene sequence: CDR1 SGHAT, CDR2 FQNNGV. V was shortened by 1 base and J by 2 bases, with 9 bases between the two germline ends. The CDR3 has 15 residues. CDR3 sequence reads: CASSLGGFGNQPQHF. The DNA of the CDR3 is TGTGCCAGCAGCTTAGGGGGGTTCGGCAATCAGCCCCAGCATTTT.

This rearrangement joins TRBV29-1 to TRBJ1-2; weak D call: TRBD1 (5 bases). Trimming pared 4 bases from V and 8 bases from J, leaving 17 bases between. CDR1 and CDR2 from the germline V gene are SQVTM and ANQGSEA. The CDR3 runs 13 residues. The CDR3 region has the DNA TGCAGCGTTGTTCATTCGACAGAGTGGGGCTACACCTTC. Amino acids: CSVVHSTEWGYTF.

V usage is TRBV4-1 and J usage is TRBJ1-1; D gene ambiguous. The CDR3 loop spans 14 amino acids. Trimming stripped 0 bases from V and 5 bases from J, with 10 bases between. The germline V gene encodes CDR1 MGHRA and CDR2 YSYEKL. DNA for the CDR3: TGCGCCAGCAGCCAAGAGGGCCCGGGGACTGAAGCTTTCTTT. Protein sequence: CASSQEGPGTEAFF.

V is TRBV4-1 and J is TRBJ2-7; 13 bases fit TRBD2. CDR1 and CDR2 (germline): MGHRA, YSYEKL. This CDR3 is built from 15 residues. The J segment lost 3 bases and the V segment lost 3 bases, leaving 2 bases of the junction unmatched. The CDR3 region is CASSQGLAGNYEQYF. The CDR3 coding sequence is TGCGCCAGCAGCCAGGGACTAGCGGGGAACTACGAGCAGTACTTC.

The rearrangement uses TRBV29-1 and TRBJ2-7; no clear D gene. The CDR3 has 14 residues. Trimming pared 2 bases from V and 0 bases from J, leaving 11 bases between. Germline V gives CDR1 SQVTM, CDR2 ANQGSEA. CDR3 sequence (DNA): TGCAGCGTTGAACTGACCCCTTTCTCCTACGAGCAGTACTTC. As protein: CSVELTPFSYEQYF.

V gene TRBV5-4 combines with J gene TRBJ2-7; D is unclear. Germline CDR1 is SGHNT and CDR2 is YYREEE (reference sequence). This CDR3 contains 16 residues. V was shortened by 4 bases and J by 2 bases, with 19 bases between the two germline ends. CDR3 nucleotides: TGTGCCAGCAGCCAAGACCCGGATGGTGGGGCCTACGAGCAGTACTTC. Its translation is CASSQDPDGGAYEQYF.

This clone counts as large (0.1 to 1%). The CDR3 loop is CASSEQGAGPYEQYF. The CDR3 bases are TGTGCCAGCAGCGAACAGGGGGCAGGCCCCTACGAGCAGTACTTC. This sequence joins TRBV7-2 and TRBJ2-7, with TRBD1 matching over 9 bases. CDR3 length equals 15 residues. Germline trimming cut 5 bases from V and 2 bases from J; bases unmatched to any gene: 7. In germline, CDR1 is SGHTA, CDR2 FQGNSA.

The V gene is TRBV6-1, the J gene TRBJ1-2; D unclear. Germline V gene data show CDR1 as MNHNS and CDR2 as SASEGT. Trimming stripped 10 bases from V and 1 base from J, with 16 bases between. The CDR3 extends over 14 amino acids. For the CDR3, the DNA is TGTGCCATCTTTCCCATCGGGATTAACTATGGCTACACCTTC. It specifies CAIFPIGINYGYTF.

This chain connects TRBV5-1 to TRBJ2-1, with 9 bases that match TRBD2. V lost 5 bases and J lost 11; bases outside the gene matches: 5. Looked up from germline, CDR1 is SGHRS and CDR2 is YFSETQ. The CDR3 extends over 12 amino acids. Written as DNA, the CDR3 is TGCGCCAGCAGGACTAGCGGAGGACAGCAGTTCTTC. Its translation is CASRTSGGQQFF.

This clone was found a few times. The CDR3 sequence is CASSQGMNTEAFF. In nucleotides, the CDR3 is TGTGCCAGCAGCCAAGGGATGAACACTGAAGCTTTCTTT. The chain links TRBV9 to TRBJ1-1; D unclear. CDR1 and CDR2 from the germline V gene are SGDLS and YYNGEE. The length of the CDR3 is 13 residues. The ends were cut back, 4 bases at V and 0 bases at J, with 7 bases in the middle.

The CDR3 nucleotides are TGTGCCAGCACGGTCTATAGCAATCAGCCCCAGCATTTT. Amino acids: CASTVYSNQPQHF. This chain links TRBV6-6 with TRBJ1-5, with D uncertain. Germline assignment: CDR1 MNHNY and CDR2 SVGAGI (reference sequence). V gave up 7 bases and J gave up 0 bases, with 7 bases separating them. The length of the CDR3 is 13 residues.

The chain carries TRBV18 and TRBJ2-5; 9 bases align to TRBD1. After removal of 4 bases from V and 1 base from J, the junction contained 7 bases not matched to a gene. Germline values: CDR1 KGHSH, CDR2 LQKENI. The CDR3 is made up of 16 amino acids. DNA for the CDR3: TGTGCCAGCTCACTTGCCGGGACAGGGAGCCAAGAGACCCAGTACTTC. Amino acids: CASSLAGTGSQETQYF.

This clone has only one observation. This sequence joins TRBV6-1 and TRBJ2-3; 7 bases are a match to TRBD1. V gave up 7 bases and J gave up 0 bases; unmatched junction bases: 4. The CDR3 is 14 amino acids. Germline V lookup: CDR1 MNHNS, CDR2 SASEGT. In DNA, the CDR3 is TGTGCCAGCAATAGGGGGCTGAGCACAGATACGCAGTATTTT. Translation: CASNRGLSTDTQYF.